The clone carrying this T cell receptor beta chain has only a few counts. As yet, its antigen is unknown. The second PCR ran about 6 to 12 cycles with a sample-barcoded 5' primer and J-beta primers. TCRdb independently ran MiXCR on the 5' RACE reads; one entry per CDR3 protein. Of about 500,000 distinct CDR3 sequences listed, around 24% are singletons. Donor samples were obtained from healthy Caucasian individuals from Russia, aged about 6 to 100. This CDR3 has 17 residues. The V end lost 4 bases, the J end lost 9 bases, and 26 bases lay between the germline ends. Germline V lookup: CDR1 KGHDR, CDR2 SFDVKD. This entry comes from a study of blood T cells in healthy people across ages. Study-level results: Unsorted PBMCs prevented conclusive naive versus antigen-experienced comparison. The study regarded diversity estimates from one million T cells as underestimates.

These records were also assigned to another study, of T cells of mothers and their children.

The specimen was blood. This TCR came from a boy between 10 and 17 years old in good health. The gene calls are TRBV24-1 and TRBJ2-5, with a weak D call TRBD1 (7 bases). The CDR3 nucleotides read TGTGCCACCAGTGAGTCCTACGGGACAGTCGGGGAGGAGGCCCAGTACTTC. It is translated as CATSESYGTVGEEAQYF.